These 8 T cell receptor beta chains originate from one sample sequenced in a study of regulatory T cells in long-lasting Graves disease. The sample's time point: newly diagnosed GD, antithyroid drugs for less than 3 months. The authors made the TCR library using RNA they extracted from PBMCs. With iRepertoire HTBI primers and Arm-PCR of CDR3 regions, TCR beta libraries were built. Each CDR3 protein gets one entry after TCRdb re-called the multiplex PCR reads with MiXCR. This table has around 400,000 distinct CDR3 sequences, roughly 15% appearing once. A further study also used this sample, focusing on T cells in Graves' hyperthyroidism and ophthalmopathy.

The sequencing used peripheral blood mononuclear cells (PBMCs), collected at new diagnosis, from a patient treated with antithyroid drugs. These receptor sequences come from a middle-aged woman with Graves disease.

On this clonotype: A much larger clone sits a single nucleotide away, making a read error possible. The rearrangement joins TRBV5-1 to TRBJ1-2; tentatively, D is TRBD1 (5 bases). Looked up from germline, CDR1 is SGHRS and CDR2 is YFSETQ. The CDR3 loop spans 12 amino acids. For the CDR3, the DNA is TGCGCCAGCGGGGGGAATGGCTATGGCCACACCTTC. Protein product: CASGGNGYGHTF.

The chain couples TRBV11-3 to TRBJ2-6; unclear D gene. V was clipped by 5 bases and J by 4 bases, with 15 bases between them. CDR1 SGHNT and CDR2 YENEEA come from the germline V gene. CDR3 size: 16 residues. The CDR3 nucleotides read TGTGCCAGCAGCCCCACCGATTCCGTCGGGGCCAACGTCCTGACTTTC. Its protein is CASSPTDSVGANVLTF. Full variable domain (missing parts from reference TRBV11-3 and TRBJ2-6): EAGVVQSPRYKIIEKKQPVAFWCNPISGHNTLYWYLQNLGQGPELLIRYENEEAVDDSQLPKDRFSAERLKGVDSTLKIQPAELGDSAVYLCASSPTDSVGANVLTFGAGSRLTVL.

In this sample, this clonotype turned up many times. CDR3 nucleotide sequence: TGTGCCAGCAGTGAAGAGGTACTAGCGGGAGTCCTACAAGAGACCCAGTACTTC. It translates to CASSEEVLAGVLQETQYF. The V call is TRBV6-1, the J call TRBJ2-5; TRBD2 aligns across 11 bases. This CDR3 comprises 18 residues. V was pared by 1 base and J by 2 bases, with 9 bases of the junction left unmatched. Germline V gene sequence: CDR1 MNHNS, CDR2 SASEGT.

In this sample, this clonotype turned up many times. The rearrangement joins TRBV29-1 to TRBJ2-7, with 10 bases aligning to TRBD2. Trimming cost V 1 base and J 6 bases; bases outside gene matches: 9. Germline V gene lookup returns CDR1 SQVTM and CDR2 ANQGSEA. The CDR3 length is 15 residues. The CDR3 bases are TGCAGCGTTGAAGTTTACCTAGCGGGAGACTCCGAGCAGTACTTC. This gives the protein CSVEVYLAGDSEQYF.

This clonotype occurred many times. The J gene is TRBJ2-1, the V gene TRBV7-2, with 10 bases lining up with TRBD2. After removal of 5 bases from V and 7 bases from J, the junction contained 2 bases not matched to a gene. The CDR3 runs to 13 residues. Germline values: CDR1 SGHTA, CDR2 FQGNSA. The CDR3 loop is CASSQTSGNEQFF. For the CDR3, the DNA is TGTGCCAGCAGCCAGACTAGCGGGAATGAGCAGTTCTTC. Full variable domain (missing parts from reference TRBV7-2 and TRBJ2-1): GAGVSQSPSNKVTEKGKDVELRCDPISGHTALYWYRQSLGQGLEFLIYFQGNSAPDKSGLPSDRFSAERTGGSVSTLTIQRTQQEDSAVYLCASSQTSGNEQFFGPGTRLTVL.

This chain links TRBV5-8 with TRBJ2-7; D not resolved. The V end was cut by 1 base, the J end by 5 bases, with 4 bases between. Looked up from germline, CDR1 is SGHTS and CDR2 is YDEGEE. This CDR3 is built from 11 residues. CDR3 sequence (DNA): TGTGCCAGCAGCTTGTACAACGAGCAGTACTTC. Protein: CASSLYNEQYF.

This clonotype was counted at least ten times. The chain is built from TRBV2 and TRBJ1-5; TRBD1 agrees at 9 bases. The CDR3 totals 14 residues. Germline assignment: CDR1 SNHLY and CDR2 FYNNEI. Germline trimming cut 5 bases from V and 6 bases from J; bases unmatched to any gene: 5. The CDR3 region is CASSLQGAGQPQHF. The CDR3, as DNA: TGTGCCAGCAGTTTACAGGGGGCAGGTCAGCCCCAGCATTTT.

This clonotype was seen ten or more times. The V gene is TRBV29-1, the J gene TRBJ2-1; 14 bases match TRBD2. This CDR3 comprises 16 residues. Germline CDR1 and CDR2: SQVTM and ANQGSEA. This CDR3 reads CSVVGTSGGLGNEQFF. The CDR3 DNA is TGCAGTGTCGTGGGGACTAGCGGGGGATTAGGGAATGAGCAGTTCTTC.